The 11 T cell receptor beta chains below come from one sample, sequenced in a study of identifying expanded T cells in peripheral blood. Repertoires were generated with immunoSEQ multiplex PCR, while TCRdb's copy carries only in-frame clones and drops some. The top ten clones hold about 15% of a sample with 45,000 to 60,000 clones, about four fifths of them seen once. Sample: blood. These receptors all come from a person aged 18 to 75 in good health.

This clone was counted a few times. The chain couples TRBV10-1 to TRBJ2-1, with D maybe TRBD1 (5 bases). Germline-derived CDR1 and CDR2 are WNHNN and SYGVQD (reference sequence). Trimming removed 3 bases at V and 5 bases at J, with 8 bases between. The CDR3 loop spans 13 amino acids. The CDR3 reads CASSEQVHNEQFF. The CDR3 region has the DNA TGCGCCAGCAGTGAACAGGTACACAATGAGCAGTTCTTC.

V usage is TRBV18 and J usage is TRBJ2-1; 11 positions match TRBD1. CDR1 is KGHSH and CDR2 is LQKENI in the germline V gene. V dropped 4 bases and J dropped 9; count of bases not matched to a gene: 8. CDR3 length: 15 amino acids. In DNA, the CDR3 is TGTGCCAGCTCACTCGGACAGGGGGCATTCAGTGAGCAGTTCTTC. It is translated as CASSLGQGAFSEQFF.

Of note for this clone: A junction end diverges from the germline sequence, so it may reflect a read error. The chain uses TRBV6-5 and TRBJ2-5, with a possible D match to TRBD2 (6 bases). The germline CDR1 and CDR2 sequences are MNHEY and SVGAGI. The CDR3 has 13 amino acids. The CDR3 region has the DNA TGTGCCAGCAGTTACGAAAGGTGGGGAGGAGAGAACTTC. Its protein product is CASSYERWGGENF.

The chain combines TRBV9 with TRBJ2-3; 7 nucleotides line up with TRBD2. V shed 4 bases, J shed 6 bases, and the junction held 8 bases outside the gene matches. Germline assignment: CDR1 SGDLS and CDR2 YYNGEE. The CDR3 contains 14 residues. CDR3 amino acids: CASSPSGLQDTQYF. Written as DNA, the CDR3 is TGTGCCAGCAGCCCTAGCGGACTTCAGGATACGCAGTATTTT.

The chain combines TRBV5-8 with TRBJ1-5; D might be TRBD1 (6 bases). The CDR3 runs 15 residues. From germline, CDR1 is SGHTS and CDR2 YDEGEE. V gave up 8 bases and J gave up 3 bases, with 18 bases separating them. The CDR3 spells CASQLGGRVNQPQHF. CDR3 nucleotides: TGTGCCAGTCAGCTTGGGGGCAGGGTCAATCAGCCCCAGCATTTT. Full variable domain (remainder filled in from reference TRBV5-8 and TRBJ1-5): EAGVTQSPTHLIKTRGQQATLRCSPISGHTSVYWYQQALGLGLQFLLWYDEGEERNRGNFPPRFSGRQFPNYSSELNVNALELEDSALYLCASQLGGRVNQPQHFGDGTRLSIL.

V usage is TRBV6-5 and J usage is TRBJ2-3, with D unresolved. CDR3 length: 14 amino acids. V dropped 7 bases and J dropped 0 bases, with 11 bases sitting between them. Germline CDR1 is MNHEY and CDR2 is SVGAGI. The CDR3 spells CASKVGISTDTQYF. CDR3 nucleotide sequence: TGTGCCAGCAAAGTAGGCATAAGCACAGATACGCAGTATTTT.

This clone showed up just once. This chain connects TRBV4-1 to TRBJ2-3, with 7 bases fitting TRBD2. This CDR3 region has 17 residues. Germline loops: CDR1 MGHRA, CDR2 YSYEKL. V lost 4 bases, J lost 3 bases, and 13 bases stayed unmatched. The CDR3 sequence is CASSPVGREISTDTQYF. For the CDR3, the DNA is TGCGCCAGCAGCCCCGTCGGGCGGGAGATATCAACAGATACGCAGTATTTT.

This clone was detected only once. The V gene is TRBV6-5, the J gene TRBJ1-6, with D unclear. V was clipped by 6 bases and J by 0 bases, with 6 bases between them. This CDR3 comprises 14 residues. Germline V CDR1 and CDR2: MNHEY, SVGAGI. CDR3 region: CASRGSSYNSPLHF. CDR3 in DNA: TGTGCCAGCAGAGGATCCTCCTATAATTCACCCCTCCACTTT.

The CDR3 nucleotides are TGTGCCAGCAGTTGGGGGACAGAGGGCCAGCCCCAGCATTTT. Its translation is CASSWGTEGQPQHF. The chain recombines TRBV27 with TRBJ1-5, with 7 positions matching TRBD1. Germline V lookup: CDR1 MNHEY, CDR2 SMNVEV (reference sequence). V shed 4 bases, J shed 7 bases, and the junction held 7 bases outside the gene matches. The CDR3 covers 14 residues.

In nucleotides, the CDR3 is TGTGCCAGCGGTTTTACAGGGGGCCGGACTGAAGCTTTCTTT. It is translated as CASGFTGGRTEAFF. The V and J genes are TRBV6-5 and TRBJ1-1, with TRBD1 matching over 9 bases. This CDR3 comprises 14 residues. With 8 bases clipped from V and 5 bases from J, the junction kept 9 bases outside the gene matches. Germline V CDR1 and CDR2: MNHEY, SVGAGI.

The DNA for the CDR3 is TGTGCCAGCAGCAAACGGTCGGGGGGCGGGTACCAAGAGACCCAGTACTTC. Translating it yields CASSKRSGGGYQETQYF. This rearrangement joins TRBV11-3 to TRBJ2-5, with D possibly being TRBD2 (7 bases). Germline-derived CDR1 and CDR2 are SGHNT and YENEEA. Trimming pared 5 bases from V and 0 bases from J, leaving 19 bases between. This CDR3 has 17 amino acids.